One sample yielded the 29 T cell receptor beta chains listed below, sequenced in a study of T-cell memory formation after mild COVID-19. TCRdb fed the 5' RACE reads into MiXCR, producing one record per CDR3 protein. The profile covers around 130,000 distinct CDR3 sequences, with 5% to 6.5% appearing a single time and roughly 2.2% taken by the ten largest. Sequencing was carried out using PBMCs or a T cell subset sorted from them (not recorded which). The receptors were sampled from an adult woman who had mild COVID-19 (a few samples of this study predate the infection). Cell type and time point are not known.

In this sample, this clonotype turned up many times. The chain uses TRBV5-1 and TRBJ2-3; D is tentatively TRBD1 or TRBD2 (5 bases each). This CDR3 is 14 amino acids long. Trimming took off 4 bases at V and 0 bases at J, with 9 bases between the two ends. Germline CDR1 and CDR2: SGHRS and YFSETQ. As DNA, the CDR3 is TGCGCCAGCAGCGTCGGGGACAGCACAGATACGCAGTATTTT. Translation: CASSVGDSTDTQYF.

This clonotype was detected ten times or more. This chain connects TRBV4-2 to TRBJ2-7; D gene ambiguous. Looked up from germline, CDR1 is LGHNA and CDR2 is YNFKEQ. CDR3 length: 15 amino acids. Trimming pared 4 bases from V and 5 bases from J, leaving 18 bases between. For the CDR3, the DNA is TGTGCCAGCAGCCCACGGACCCAAATTGGAAACGAGCAGTACTTC. Amino acids: CASSPRTQIGNEQYF.

The genes are TRBV12-3 or TRBV12-4 and TRBJ2-4; D gene unclear. V lost 5 bases to trimming and J lost 0 bases, with 11 bases between them. CDR3 length: 15 amino acids. The CDR3 DNA sequence: TGTGCCAGCAGTCCCCGGAATCTAGCCAAAAACATTCAGTACTTC. Translated: CASSPRNLAKNIQYF.

This clonotype was seen repeatedly, ten times or more. The rearrangement links TRBV5-1 to TRBJ2-4, with 9 nucleotides matching TRBD1. V shed 4 bases and J 6 bases; nucleotides not matched to a gene: 5. The CDR3 spans 14 residues. Germline CDR1 is SGHRS and CDR2 is YFSETQ. The CDR3 DNA reads TGCGCCAGCAGCCTCCAGGACAGGGGAAACATTCAGTACTTC. Its translation is CASSLQDRGNIQYF.

This chain connects TRBV9 to TRBJ1-4, with D unresolved. The germline CDR1 and CDR2 sequences are SGDLS and YYNGEE. V was clipped by 4 bases and J by 7 bases, with 14 bases between them. The CDR3 extends over 14 amino acids. The CDR3 region has the DNA TGTGCCAGCAGCAAAGGGAGAGGAGGTGAAAAACTGTTTTTT. Its protein is CASSKGRGGEKLFF.

There are a few counts of this clonotype. The chain is built from TRBV4-2 and TRBJ2-1, with TRBD1 matching 7 bases. J gave up 16 bases and V 0 bases, and 18 bases lay outside the gene matches. Germline loops: CDR1 LGHNA, CDR2 YNFKEQ. The CDR3 is 16 amino acids. This CDR3 is CASSQDRGQSYKAHFF. As DNA, the CDR3 is TGTGCCAGCAGCCAAGATAGGGGACAGTCCTACAAAGCCCACTTCTTC.

The sample holds a few counts of this clonotype. The rearrangement links TRBV7-6 to TRBJ2-7; D call uncertain. V was cut by 5 bases and J by 0 bases, with 14 bases left in between. The CDR3 covers 15 residues. From germline, CDR1 is SGHVS and CDR2 FNYEAQ. The CDR3: CASSPSALSSYEQYF. The CDR3 nucleotides read TGTGCCAGCAGCCCATCGGCCCTAAGCTCCTACGAGCAGTACTTC.

There are many counts of this clonotype. The rearrangement links TRBV5-1 to TRBJ1-1, with TRBD1 as a possible D gene (5 bases). Per the germline V gene, CDR1 is SGHRS and CDR2 is YFSETQ. Trimming shortened V by 4 bases and J by 7 bases, and 20 bases separated the two germline ends. The CDR3 consists of 15 residues. CDR3 nucleotide sequence: TGCGCCAGCAGCCTTCAGGTGGGGCAGGTGAGTGAAGCTTTCTTT. Translated, it gives CASSLQVGQVSEAFF.

The rearrangement links TRBV11-3 to TRBJ2-5; D perhaps matches TRBD1 (5 bases). V dropped 5 bases and J dropped 2 bases, with 9 bases sitting between them. CDR3 length: 13 residues. The germline V gene encodes CDR1 SGHNT and CDR2 YENEEA. The DNA for the CDR3 is TGTGCCAGCAGCCACGACAGTCAAGAGACCCAGTACTTC. Its translation: CASSHDSQETQYF.

There are many counts of this clonotype. The genes are TRBV20-1 and TRBJ2-1; 7 nucleotides line up with TRBD2. V dropped 0 bases and J dropped 9; count of bases not matched to a gene: 11. Germline CDR1 is DFQATT and CDR2 is SNEGSKA (reference sequence). The CDR3 has 15 amino acids. The CDR3 DNA is TGCAGTGCTAGAGACCAGCGGGACCTACGTGGTGAGCAGTTCTTC. This gives the protein CSARDQRDLRGEQFF.

This chain uses TRBV6-6 with TRBJ2-3; perhaps TRBD2 as D (6 bases). The CDR3 contains 16 residues. CDR1 is MNHNY and CDR2 is SVGAGI in the germline V gene (reference sequence). Deletions cut 2 bases from V and 1 base from J, with 13 bases between. CDR3 in DNA: TGTGCCAGCAGTTACGGACGGCCTAGCGGCACAGATACGCAGTATTTT. Its translation: CASSYGRPSGTDTQYF.

At least ten counts were recorded for this clonotype. The V call is TRBV5-1, the J call TRBJ2-3, with D possibly TRBD1 on 6 matching bases. V dropped 2 bases and J dropped 6 bases, with 16 bases sitting between them. CDR3 length: 15 residues. Germline loops: CDR1 SGHRS, CDR2 YFSETQ. In DNA form, the CDR3 reads TGCGCCAGCAGCTTCACCCTCAGGGGCGGGGATACGCAGTATTTT. Translation gives CASSFTLRGGDTQYF.

This clonotype showed up just a few times. The V call is TRBV5-1, the J call TRBJ2-3, with unresolved D. Per germline, CDR1 SGHRS and CDR2 YFSETQ. The CDR3 runs to 14 residues. Trimming pared 3 bases from V and 2 bases from J, leaving 10 bases between. The CDR3 sequence: CASSSPPPTDTQYF. The CDR3 nucleotides are TGCGCCAGCAGCTCCCCTCCCCCCACAGATACGCAGTATTTT.

This chain joins TRBV7-2 and TRBJ2-3, with no clear D. Germline CDR1 reads SGHTA; CDR2 reads FQGNSA. The CDR3 covers 13 residues. Trimming took off 9 bases at V and 8 bases at J, with 18 bases between the two ends. Written as DNA, the CDR3 is TGTGCCAGTCTGGAACCCCCAACGATTACGCAGTATTTT. Protein sequence: CASLEPPTITQYF.

This clonotype was seen more than once but under ten times. This chain connects TRBV6-2 or TRBV6-3 to TRBJ2-1, with 10 nucleotides matching TRBD2. This CDR3 comprises 12 residues. Germline CDR1 is MNHEY and CDR2 is SVGEGT. The V gene end was trimmed by 5 bases and the J gene end by 14 bases; junction bases not matched to a gene: 6. CDR3 sequence reads: CASSLPGTSEFF. DNA for the CDR3: TGTGCCAGCAGTCTCCCCGGGACTAGCGAGTTCTTC.

This clonotype was recorded a few times. CDR3 region: CASREMQGYRGYTF. The CDR3 nucleotides are TGCGCCAGCAGGGAAATGCAGGGGTACCGTGGCTACACCTTC. The chain combines TRBV5-1 with TRBJ1-2; D is possibly TRBD1 (6 bases). The CDR3 length is 14 residues. The germline V gene encodes CDR1 SGHRS and CDR2 YFSETQ. V was cut by 5 bases and J by 7 bases, with 18 bases left in between.

The chain is built from TRBV12-3 or TRBV12-4 and TRBJ1-5, with a possible D match to TRBD1 (6 bases). CDR3 size: 15 residues. V was cut by 6 bases and J by 3 bases, with 15 bases left in between. The CDR3 sequence: CASSIGQMPNQPQHF. CDR3 DNA sequence: TGTGCCAGCAGCATAGGACAGATGCCCAATCAGCCCCAGCATTTT.

In this sample, this clonotype turned up many times. The chain joins TRBV7-2 to TRBJ2-3, with 12 bases that match TRBD2. Germline CDR1 and CDR2: SGHTA and FQGNSA. V was clipped by 5 bases and J by 5 bases; unmatched bases: 5. The CDR3 is 15 amino acids. The CDR3 reads CASSRTSGVLDTQYF. CDR3 DNA: TGTGCCAGCAGCAGGACTAGCGGGGTCCTAGATACGCAGTATTTT.

The V and J genes are TRBV24-1 and TRBJ2-5; D is undetermined. Trimming shortened V by 9 bases and J by 0 bases, and 13 bases separated the two germline ends. The CDR3 extends over 14 amino acids. The germline gives CDR1 KGHDR, CDR2 SFDVKD. CDR3 protein: CATSLAGDQETQYF. The CDR3 bases are TGTGCCACCTCATTGGCCGGCGACCAAGAGACCCAGTACTTC.

This clonotype was counted many times. The J gene is TRBJ2-7, the V gene TRBV6-5; D unclear. CDR3 size: 14 residues. The germline CDR1 and CDR2 sequences are MNHEY and SVGAGI. V gave up 6 bases and J gave up 2 bases, with 14 bases separating them. CDR3 protein: CASRKIGPTYEQYF. The DNA of the CDR3 is TGTGCCAGCAGAAAGATAGGGCCGACCTACGAGCAGTACTTC.

The table lists this clonotype with many counts. The V gene is TRBV12-3 or TRBV12-4, the J gene TRBJ1-1; 8 nucleotides align to TRBD1. The CDR3 is 14 residues long. V gave up 5 bases and J gave up 3 bases; unmatched junction bases: 5. Here the CDR3 DNA reads TGTGCCAGCAGTCCACAGGGGGGGCACACTGAAGCTTTCTTT. Translating it yields CASSPQGGHTEAFF.

This clonotype was picked up a small number of times. The chain joins TRBV12-3 or TRBV12-4 to TRBJ2-6; TRBD1 aligns across 8 bases. CDR3 length: 18 amino acids. V shed 3 bases, J shed 1 base, and the junction held 8 bases outside the gene matches. CDR3: CASSFWTGTVSGANVLTF. The CDR3, as DNA: TGTGCCAGCAGTTTCTGGACAGGGACCGTGTCTGGGGCCAACGTCCTGACTTTC.

This clonotype was picked up many times. This chain joins TRBV18 and TRBJ2-3; no clear D gene. Germline values: CDR1 KGHSH, CDR2 LQKENI. V was shortened by 3 bases and J by 6 bases, with 16 bases between the two germline ends. The CDR3 is 15 amino acids. CDR3 in DNA: TGTGCCAGCTCACCTTCTTATCTGGAATCGGATACGCAGTATTTT. Its translation: CASSPSYLESDTQYF.

A few counts support this clonotype. The rearrangement joins TRBV7-2 to TRBJ2-1; 8 bases are a match to TRBD2. Germline V gene data show CDR1 as SGHTA and CDR2 as FQGNSA. V shed 5 bases and J 14 bases; nucleotides not matched to a gene: 11. The CDR3 totals 13 residues. CDR3: CASSRRGGSKEFF. The CDR3 DNA is TGTGCCAGCAGCCGCCGGGGGGGGTCAAAGGAGTTCTTC. Full variable domain (outside the CDR3, taken from reference TRBV7-2 and TRBJ2-1): GAGVSQSPSNKVTEKGKDVELRCDPISGHTALYWYRQSLGQGLEFLIYFQGNSAPDKSGLPSDRFSAERTGGSVSTLTIQRTQQEDSAVYLCASSRRGGSKEFFGPGTRLTVL.

This clonotype has a count of ten or more. J is TRBJ2-3 and V is TRBV5-1, with D possibly TRBD2 on 6 matching bases. Germline V lookup: CDR1 SGHRS, CDR2 YFSETQ. Deletions cut 4 bases from V and 1 base from J, with 16 bases between. The CDR3 has 16 amino acids. CDR3 amino acids: CASSPGWEVGTDTQYF. CDR3 nucleotide sequence: TGCGCCAGCAGCCCCGGCTGGGAGGTCGGCACAGATACGCAGTATTTT.

This clonotype was seen many times. The chain has TRBV5-1 and TRBJ2-3; D gene ambiguous. The V gene's germline CDR1 is SGHRS and CDR2 YFSETQ. This CDR3 is 14 amino acids long. The V gene lost 4 bases and the J gene lost 4 bases, with 13 bases spanning the gap. The CDR3 here is CASSGGNSADTQYF. CDR3 in DNA: TGCGCCAGCAGCGGCGGCAATTCGGCAGATACGCAGTATTTT.

Many counts were recorded for this clonotype. CDR3 bases: TGCGCCAGCAGCTTCTCCCAGGGCAATGAGCAGTTCTTC. This gives the protein CASSFSQGNEQFF. The gene calls are TRBV5-1 and TRBJ2-1; possibly TRBD1 for D (5 bases). Trimming pared 2 bases from V and 6 bases from J, leaving 9 bases between. The CDR3 is made up of 13 amino acids. The germline CDR1 and CDR2 sequences are SGHRS and YFSETQ.

J is TRBJ1-1 and V is TRBV24-1; D ambiguous. The CDR3 has 15 amino acids. V lost 4 bases and J lost 4, with 15 bases in between. Germline CDR1 is KGHDR and CDR2 is SFDVKD. The CDR3 here is CATSETGKPGTEAFF. The CDR3 nucleotides read TGTGCCACCAGTGAGACCGGGAAGCCGGGCACTGAAGCTTTCTTT.

The rearrangement uses TRBV27 and TRBJ1-1, with 10 bases lining up with TRBD1. The junction had 0 bases not matched to a gene; V was cut back by 5 bases and J by 3 bases. Germline lookup yields CDR1 MNHEY and CDR2 SMNVEV (reference sequence). The CDR3 length is 13 residues. DNA of the CDR3: TGTGCCAGCAGTGACAGGGGGCACACTGAAGCTTTCTTT. Amino acid sequence: CASSDRGHTEAFF.